These 22 T cell receptor beta chains originate from one sample sequenced in a study of CXCR3-negative and CXCR3-positive naive CD8 T cells. The authors prepared UMI-labeled TRB cDNA libraries by 5' RACE. TCRdb reanalyzed the 5' RACE reads, giving one entry per CDR3 protein sequence and no DNA. The record lists 45,000 to 55,000 distinct CDR3 sequences, of which the ten most abundant hold around 16%. The sample taken for sequencing was memory CD8+ T cells from blood. The receptors derive from a human donor in good health. Some clones in this sample may be carry-over from other donors' samples.

The J gene is TRBJ2-1, the V gene TRBV29-1; TCRdb calls TRBD1, which cannot be checked without DNA. CDR1 is SQVTM, CDR2 ANQGSEA, per germline. This CDR3 is 15 amino acids long. CDR3 sequence reads: CSSSQGTGLYNEQFF.

The chain uses TRBV7-9 and TRBJ2-7; as DNA is missing, the TRBD1 call by TCRdb cannot be tested. Germline CDR1 and CDR2: SEHNR and FQNEAQ (reference sequence). This CDR3 is built from 15 residues. This CDR3 is CASSQGVQGSYEQYF. Full variable domain (outside the CDR3, taken from reference TRBV7-9 and TRBJ2-7): DTGVSQNPRHKITKRGQNVTFRCDPISEHNRLYWYRQTLGQGPEFLTYFQNEAQLEKSRLLSDRFSAERPKGSFSTLEIQRTEQGDSAMYLCASSQGVQGSYEQYFGPGTRLTVT.

V gene TRBV29-1 combines with J gene TRBJ2-7; the TCRdb D gene call, TRBD2, has no DNA to confirm it. Germline V gives CDR1 SQVTM, CDR2 ANQGSEA. The CDR3 consists of 15 residues. Here the CDR3 reads CSVVGLGLAEDEQYF.

The gene calls are TRBV6-2 or TRBV6-3 and TRBJ2-7; absent DNA, TCRdb's TRBD1 call cannot be checked. The CDR3 has 13 amino acids. Germline CDR1 MNHEY, CDR2 SVGEGT. CDR3 region: CASSYGRGYEQYF.

This clonotype is classed as medium-sized by frequency. This chain connects TRBV6-6 to TRBJ1-5. The germline V gene encodes CDR1 MNHNY and CDR2 SVGAGI (reference sequence). The CDR3 is made up of 16 amino acids. CDR3 loop: CASSYDQNNPDQPQHF.

The V call is TRBV5-5, the J call TRBJ1-6; TCRdb picks TRBD1, but there is no DNA to check that call. The CDR3 covers 14 residues. Germline lookup yields CDR1 SGHKS and CDR2 YYEKEE (reference sequence). Here the CDR3 reads CASSLTTGTSPLHF.

This chain uses TRBV6-5 with TRBJ1-1; the D gene TCRdb calls, TRBD1, cannot be checked with no DNA. Per the germline V gene, CDR1 is MNHEY and CDR2 is SVGAGI. This CDR3 contains 19 residues. Here the CDR3 reads CASSSGGEGAGFIVSEAFF.

The CDR3 is CASSFPLRDREILAKNIQYF. V gene TRBV28 combines with J gene TRBJ2-4; TCRdb designates TRBD1, a call that cannot be tested without DNA. The CDR3 totals 20 residues. The germline V gene encodes CDR1 MDHEN and CDR2 SYDVKM.

The rearrangement uses TRBV20-1 and TRBJ1-2; no DNA is available, so the TRBD1 call from TCRdb remains unchecked. The germline CDR1 and CDR2 sequences are DFQATT and SNEGSKA (reference sequence). This CDR3 spans 12 amino acids. CDR3 sequence reads: CSAGGQFLGYTF.

The chain is built from TRBV5-1 and TRBJ2-1; no DNA is available, so the TRBD1 call from TCRdb remains unchecked. Germline V CDR1 and CDR2: SGHRS, YFSETQ. This CDR3 spans 15 amino acids. CDR3 sequence: CASSFFTRGANEQFF.

This chain links TRBV30 with TRBJ2-7; the D call from TCRdb, TRBD1, cannot be confirmed without DNA. This CDR3 is built from 11 residues. Germline CDR1 reads GTSNPN; CDR2 reads SVGIG (reference sequence). This CDR3 reads CATGHTYEQYF.

The chain joins TRBV2 to TRBJ1-3. In germline, CDR1 is SNHLY, CDR2 FYNNEI. This CDR3 region has 17 residues. The CDR3 reads CASGDPRAHTSGNTIYF.

The chain's CDR3 is CSAVRTERGAGGYTF. V gene TRBV29-1 combines with J gene TRBJ1-2; as DNA is missing, the TRBD1 call by TCRdb cannot be tested. Germline lookup yields CDR1 SQVTM and CDR2 ANQGSEA. The CDR3 sequence is 15 residues long.

The chain employs TRBV7-8 and TRBJ2-3; the TRBD2 assignment by TCRdb is unverifiable without DNA. The germline V gene has CDR1 SGHVS and CDR2 FQNEAQ. The CDR3 runs 18 residues. CDR3 in amino acids: CASSLKETGPVREDTQYF.

The chain joins TRBV28 to TRBJ2-1. Germline loops: CDR1 MDHEN, CDR2 SYDVKM. This CDR3 has 13 residues. The CDR3 sequence is CASSLLVWDEQFF.

The gene calls are TRBV7-9 and TRBJ2-1; TCRdb picks TRBD1, but there is no DNA to check that call. CDR1 is SEHNR, CDR2 FQNEAQ, per germline (reference sequence). The CDR3 contains 16 residues. Here the CDR3 reads CASSLSQGPPYNEQFF.

V gene TRBV12-3 or TRBV12-4 combines with J gene TRBJ2-3; TCRdb calls TRBD1, which cannot be checked without DNA. The CDR3 length is 14 residues. CDR3: CASSQRDRTDTQYF.

The CDR3: CASSDSGTGGDEAFF. The genes are TRBV6-4 and TRBJ1-1; TCRdb gives TRBD1 as the D gene, but with no DNA this cannot be confirmed. The CDR3 consists of 15 residues. Germline CDR1 reads MRHNA; CDR2 reads SNTAGT.

This clonotype ranks as medium-sized in terms of frequency. This sequence joins TRBV7-9 and TRBJ1-6; TCRdb proposes TRBD1, but this gene call is untestable without DNA. CDR3 length: 16 amino acids. CDR1 SEHNR and CDR2 FQNEAQ come from the germline V gene (reference sequence). This CDR3 is CASDPERGLGNSPLHF.

This chain links TRBV29-1 with TRBJ2-2. This CDR3 is built from 12 residues. Germline V gene lookup returns CDR1 SQVTM and CDR2 ANQGSEA. CDR3 protein: CSVIRVGGELFF.

This chain links TRBV5-1 with TRBJ2-1; TCRdb picks TRBD1, but there is no DNA to check that call. CDR1 SGHRS and CDR2 YFSETQ come from the germline V gene. The CDR3 length is 13 residues. Here the CDR3 reads CASSSGQGYEQFF.

The V gene is TRBV6-4, the J gene TRBJ2-1; TCRdb lists TRBD2, though no DNA is available to test this call. Germline CDR1 MRHNA, CDR2 SNTAGT. The CDR3 extends over 15 amino acids. The CDR3 here is CASSESSGGADEQFF.